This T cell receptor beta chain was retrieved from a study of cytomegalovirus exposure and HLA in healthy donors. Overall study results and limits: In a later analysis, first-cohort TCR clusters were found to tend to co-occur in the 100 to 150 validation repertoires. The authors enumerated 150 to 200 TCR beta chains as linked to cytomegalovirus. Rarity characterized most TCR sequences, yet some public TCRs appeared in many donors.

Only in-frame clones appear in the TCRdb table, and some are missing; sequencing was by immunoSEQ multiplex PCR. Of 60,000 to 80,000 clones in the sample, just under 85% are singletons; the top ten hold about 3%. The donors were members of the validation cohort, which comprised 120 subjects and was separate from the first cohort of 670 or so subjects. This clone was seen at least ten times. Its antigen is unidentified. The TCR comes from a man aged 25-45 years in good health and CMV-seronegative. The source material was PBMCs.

The CDR3: CASKYRDRGVGYTF. CDR3 coding DNA: TGTGCCAGCAAATACCGGGACAGGGGGGTCGGCTACACCTTC. The V call is TRBV2, the J call TRBJ1-2; 11 bases fit TRBD1. CDR3 size: 14 residues. V lost 7 bases to trimming and J lost 8 bases; unmatched junction nucleotides: 9. CDR1 and CDR2 from the germline V gene are SNHLY and FYNNEI.